A selection of T cell receptor beta chains follows, all from one sample in a study of T cells in Graves' hyperthyroidism and ophthalmopathy. TCRdb used MiXCR to reprocess the multiplex PCR reads, holding one entry per CDR3 protein. The sample has fewer than 450,000 distinct CDR3 sequences, about 15% seen once. The sample was blood. These receptor sequences come from a woman aged 25 to 39 with Graves' hyperthyroidism that later progressed to Graves' ophthalmopathy. Each CDR3 is given with its conserved first and last residue. The D gene is left open where the match is weak. Expanded clones are given a class, and other clones once, few, many or no size at all.

J gene,V gene,clone size,D gene,CDR3 protein,CDR3 DNA
TRBJ2-1,TRBV4-2,.,TRBD2,CASSQDPQRETGNEQFF,TGTGCCAGCAGCCAAGATCCCCAGCGGGAGACGGGGAATGAGCAGTTCTTC
TRBJ1-2,TRBV12-3/TRBV12-4,many,.,CASSFNTIGGYTF,TGTGCCAGCAGTTTCAACACCATCGGAGGCTACACCTTC
TRBJ2-1,TRBV10-3,many,TRBD2,CAITGTSGTNEQFF,TGTGCCATCACCGGGACTAGCGGGACCAATGAGCAGTTCTTC
TRBJ2-2,TRBV7-9,few,.,CASSSPIRGELFF,TGTGCCAGCAGCTCCCCAATTCGCGGGGAGCTGTTTTTT
TRBJ2-1,TRBV27,.,TRBD2,CASSPGTSGSDEQFF,TGTGCCAGCAGTCCGGGGACTAGCGGGTCCGATGAGCAGTTCTTC
TRBJ2-3,TRBV15,many,.,CATSRDRRGTDTQYF,TGTGCCACCAGCAGAGATCGGCGGGGCACAGATACGCAGTATTTT
TRBJ2-5,TRBV12-3/TRBV12-4,many,TRBD2,CASRPVGTSGEETQYF,TGTGCCAGCAGGCCCGTTGGGACTAGCGGGGAGGAGACCCAGTACTTC
TRBJ1-3,TRBV5-1,.,.,CASSLAGIGNTIYF,TGTGCCAGCAGCTTGGCCGGAATTGGAAACACCATATATTTT
TRBJ2-1,TRBV6-1,.,TRBD2,CASSRTSGRLSSYNEQFF,TGTGCCAGCAGTAGGACTAGCGGGAGACTAAGCTCCTACAATGAGCAGTTCTTC
TRBJ2-5,TRBV12-3/TRBV12-4,many,.,CASSLSTQETQYF,TGTGCCAGCAGTTTGTCGACCCAAGAGACCCAGTACTTC
TRBJ1-1,TRBV18,many,.,CASGPAAEAFF,TGTGCCAGTGGCCCCGCGGCTGAAGCTTTCTTT
TRBJ2-2,TRBV5-1,many,.,CASSLEAGNTGELFF,TGCGCCAGCAGCTTGGAAGCCGGTAACACCGGGGAGCTGTTTTTT
TRBJ2-3,TRBV28,many,.,CASSFPGGTDTQYF,TGTGCCAGCAGTTTTCCAGGGGGCACAGATACGCAGTATTTT
TRBJ1-1,TRBV6-1,many,.,CASSAGPVNSFGIVNTEAFF,TGTGCCAGCAGTGCGGGACCGGTAAATTCGTTTGGAATAGTGAACACTGAAGCTTTCTTT
TRBJ1-2,TRBV14,.,TRBD1,CASSQRQGAGANYGYTF,TGTGCCAGCAGCCAAAGACAGGGGGCTGGAGCTAACTATGGCTACACCTTC
TRBJ2-5,TRBV5-4,.,TRBD2,CASRHYLAGWPATQYF,TGTGCCAGCAGACACTATCTAGCGGGATGGCCAGCGACCCAGTACTTC
TRBJ1-2,TRBV5-1,few,.,CASSFLGSGNANYGYTF,TGCGCCAGCAGCTTTCTCGGTTCGGGGAACGCTAACTATGGCTACACCTTC
TRBJ2-3,TRBV6-1,many,.,CASKLGLTSTDTQYF,TGTGCCAGCAAACTTGGTCTAACTAGCACAGATACGCAGTATTTT
TRBJ1-2,TRBV10-3,many,.,CAISANRDGMIGYTF,TGTGCCATCAGTGCAAACCGGGACGGAATGATTGGCTACACCTTC
TRBJ1-1,TRBV28,once,.,CASSLRYRKNTEAFF,TGTGCCAGCAGCCTACGCTACAGGAAGAACACTGAAGCTTTCTTT
TRBJ1-5,TRBV27,many,.,CASSSGGQPQHF,TGTGCCAGCAGTTCTGGCGGTCAGCCCCAGCATTTT
TRBJ2-2,TRBV30,many,.,CACWTPNTGELFF,TGTGCCTGCTGGACTCCGAACACCGGGGAGCTGTTTTTT
TRBJ1-4,TRBV6-1,.,.,CASKAAQDSATNEKLFF,TGTGCCAGCAAAGCGGCACAAGACAGTGCAACTAATGAAAAACTGTTTTTT
TRBJ2-2,TRBV7-8,many,TRBD1,CASSLYRGQFTGELFF,TGTGCCAGCAGCTTATACAGGGGGCAGTTCACCGGGGAGCTGTTTTTT
TRBJ2-1,TRBV5-1,many,TRBD1,CASSLVGGDEQFF,TGCGCCAGCAGCTTGGTAGGGGGCGATGAGCAGTTCTTC
TRBJ2-2,TRBV27,many,.,CASSLGETGELFF,TGTGCCAGCAGTTTGGGGGAAACCGGGGAGCTGTTTTTT
TRBJ1-6,TRBV4-1,many,.,CASSQIASYNSPLHF,TGCGCCAGCAGCCAGATAGCCTCCTATAATTCACCCCTCCACTTT
TRBJ1-1,TRBV4-1,few,.,CASSRKREGIGTEAFF,TGCGCCAGCAGCCGGAAGAGGGAGGGAATTGGCACTGAAGCTTTCTTT
TRBJ2-5,TRBV10-3,many,.,CAAAPGKQETQYF,TGTGCCGCTGCCCCCGGGAAGCAAGAGACCCAGTACTTC
TRBJ1-5,TRBV7-2,few,.,CASSPNDYSNQPQHF,TGTGCCAGCAGCCCTAATGACTATAGCAATCAGCCCCAGCATTTT
TRBJ2-3,TRBV11-2,many,TRBD1,CASSFPGQGRWTDTQYF,TGTGCCAGCAGCTTTCCGGGACAGGGGAGGTGGACAGATACGCAGTATTTT
TRBJ2-1,TRBV15,.,TRBD2,CATSRDPPSGRGYEQFF,TGTGCCACCAGCAGAGATCCCCCTAGCGGGAGGGGGTATGAGCAGTTCTTC
TRBJ1-5,TRBV10-3,few,TRBD1,CAIKDTGAVQPQHF,TGTGCCATCAAGGATACAGGGGCTGTGCAGCCCCAGCATTTT
TRBJ2-7,TRBV19,many,.,CASGATSASYEQYF,TGTGCCAGCGGGGCGACGTCGGCGTCCTACGAGCAGTACTTC
TRBJ1-2,TRBV6-1,many,TRBD1,CASSYQGQALQTYGYTF,TGTGCCAGCAGTTATCAGGGACAGGCCCTTCAAACCTATGGCTACACCTTC
TRBJ1-4,TRBV6-1,.,TRBD1,CASSPGQGVFTVGEKLFF,TGTGCCAGCAGCCCGGGACAGGGGGTTTTTACGGTGGGGGAAAAACTGTTTTTT
TRBJ1-5,TRBV15,many,.,CATSNEEEPQHF,TGTGCCACCAGCAATGAGGAGGAGCCCCAGCATTTT
TRBJ1-4,TRBV3-1,few,TRBD1,CASSQAGTGAEKLFF,TGTGCCAGCAGCCAAGCCGGGACAGGGGCTGAAAAACTGTTTTTT
TRBJ2-5,TRBV4-2,many,TRBD2,CASSQDRGLAGGTETQYF,TGTGCCAGCAGCCAAGATCGGGGACTAGCGGGGGGAACAGAGACCCAGTACTTC
TRBJ2-7,TRBV12-3/TRBV12-4,many,.,CASSLNGWLEQYF,TGTGCCAGCAGTTTAAATGGCTGGTTGGAGCAGTACTTC
TRBJ1-1,TRBV5-1,many,.,CASSAGTGNTEAFF,TGCGCCAGCAGCGCAGGAACAGGAAACACTGAAGCTTTCTTT
TRBJ2-2,TRBV12-3/TRBV12-4,many,.,CASRLLAGINTGELFF,TGTGCCAGCAGGCTTCTTGCAGGCATAAACACCGGGGAGCTGTTTTTT
TRBJ2-1,TRBV24-1,.,.,CATSFDNEQFF,TGTGCCACCAGTTTCGATAATGAGCAGTTCTTC
TRBJ1-1,TRBV6-5,many,.,CASSSTQLGFTEAFF,TGTGCCAGCAGTTCGACCCAACTGGGGTTCACTGAAGCTTTCTTT
TRBJ1-2,TRBV12-3/TRBV12-4,many,.,CASRTRGGYTF,TGTGCCAGCAGAACACGGGGGGGCTACACCTTC
TRBJ2-2,TRBV5-1,once,.,CASGFETATGELFF,TGCGCCAGCGGCTTTGAGACAGCTACCGGGGAGCTGTTTTTT
TRBJ2-5,TRBV18,many,.,CASSPIQDQETQYF,TGTGCCAGCTCACCGATCCAGGACCAAGAGACCCAGTACTTC
TRBJ1-5,TRBV20-1,few,.,CSARDGSQINQPQHF,TGCAGTGCTAGAGATGGGAGTCAGATTAATCAGCCCCAGCATTTT
TRBJ2-3,TRBV6-1,many,.,CASSEERTDTQYF,TGTGCCAGCAGCGAAGAACGCACAGATACGCAGTATTTT
TRBJ2-1,TRBV7-9,many,.,CASSHGIAVYNEQFF,TGTGCCAGCAGCCACGGAATAGCGGTCTACAATGAGCAGTTCTTC
TRBJ1-5,TRBV30,.,.,CAWRDSRTNQPQHF,TGTGCCTGGAGGGACAGCCGGACCAATCAGCCCCAGCATTTT
TRBJ1-5,TRBV19,.,.,CASSIGGYQPQHF,TGTGCCAGTAGTATAGGGGGCTATCAGCCCCAGCATTTT
TRBJ2-7,TRBV2,many,.,CASRPPGNEQYF,TGTGCCAGCCGTCCTCCGGGGAACGAGCAGTACTTC
TRBJ1-1,TRBV5-1,many,.,CASSPDSRMNTEAFF,TGCGCCAGCAGCCCGGACAGTAGAATGAACACTGAAGCTTTCTTT
TRBJ1-1,TRBV3-1,.,.,CASSPEGDEAFF,TGTGCCAGCAGCCCCGAGGGAGATGAAGCTTTCTTT
TRBJ1-2,TRBV12-3/TRBV12-4,many,.,CASSFSIEANYGYTF,TGTGCCAGCAGTTTTAGCATAGAAGCTAACTATGGCTACACCTTC
TRBJ2-1,TRBV19,.,TRBD1,CASSIVSPRQGGNEQFF,TGTGCCAGTAGTATAGTCAGTCCGAGACAGGGGGGCAATGAGCAGTTCTTC
TRBJ2-2,TRBV5-1,.,TRBD1,CASRDRLNTGELFF,TGCGCCAGCCGGGACAGACTAAACACCGGGGAGCTGTTTTTT
TRBJ1-1,TRBV15,.,.,CATSIGGGTEAFF,TGTGCCACCAGCATTGGGGGGGGGACTGAAGCTTTCTTT
TRBJ1-4,TRBV20-1,many,.,CSLLGEKLFF,TGCAGTCTCCTGGGAGAAAAACTGTTTTTT